Listed here is a single TCR beta chain. MiXCR, applied by TCRdb to the 5' RACE reads, yields one record per CDR3 protein. The table records approximately 300,000 distinct CDR3 sequences, over 8.5% of them present only once. The sample belongs to a study of identical twins. Deletions cut 1 base from V and 4 bases from J, with 10 bases between. The germline CDR1 and CDR2 sequences are MNHNS and SASEGT. The CDR3 runs 14 residues. These same data were also listed under a study on yellow fever vaccine responses in identical twins. That study adds: Convergence reportedly seemed to mark part of the twins' vaccine T cell response, with personalization marking the rest.

This sequence was found in a woman aged 18-29 years in good health. Sequencing was performed on CD8+ T cells sorted from blood. The gene calls are TRBV6-1 and TRBJ1-1; D gene ambiguous. The chain's CDR3 is CASSEGPEGTEAFF. The CDR3 nucleotides are TGTGCCAGCAGTGAAGGCCCGGAGGGCACTGAAGCTTTCTTT.